Detailed here is one TCR beta chain. What antigen it recognizes has not been identified. No base qualities exist here, and no much larger clone lies one base off it. The sample is drawn from a study of T cell changes during pregnancy in multiple sclerosis (dated by TCRdb to the late 2010s). Concerning the study at large: The study looked at changes in the T cell repertoire across pregnancy in women with multiple sclerosis.

Receptors were amplified or captured by the immunoSEQ multiplex PCR assay. TCRdb took this table from immuneACCESS and kept in-frame rearrangements with V and J called. Such tables lack part of the clones; where checked against another copy, unresolved V genes explain under half of the gap, and the rest is unexplained. The sample records 25,000 to 30,000 clones, 89% of which are singletons. The top ten clonotypes cover about 0.58% of the sample. Here V drops 0 bases and J drops 2 bases, and the junction holds 6 bases not matched to any gene. The germline V gene sets CDR1 to SGHRS and CDR2 to YFSETQ. The CDR3, cysteine through phenylalanine, is 16 amino acids long. The DNA shown is the 48-base CDR3, in frame from base 1.

The V and J segments used are TRBV5-1 and TRBJ2-3; 7 middle bases align to TRBD2. The specimen was CD4+ T cells from peripheral blood mononuclear cells, collected in the first trimester of pregnancy. This clonotype originated in a female donor in good health, enrolled as a control in a pregnancy study. The CDR3 amino acid sequence is: CASSLVPAGYTDTQYF. The nucleotide sequence is TGCGCCAGCAGCTTGGTCCCAGCGGGGTACACAGATACGCAGTATTTT.